The next 17 T cell receptor beta chains were all read from a single sample in a study of cytomegalovirus exposure and HLA in healthy donors. PCR involved 60 Vbeta and 13 Jbeta primers. Generated by immunoSEQ multiplex PCR, the TCRdb table keeps only in-frame clones and is missing some. The data show some 96,000 clones, 64% seen once. Sequencing was done on a sample of PBMCs. Every receptor here comes from a man in his fifties or sixties in good health and CMV-seronegative.

The chain uses TRBV5-1 and TRBJ1-4; D is uncertain. The length of the CDR3 is 11 residues. Deletions cut 5 bases from V and 6 bases from J, with 5 bases between. Germline V gene lookup returns CDR1 SGHRS and CDR2 YFSETQ. The CDR3 here is CASSYDEKLFF. DNA of the CDR3: TGCGCCAGCAGTTATGATGAAAAACTGTTTTTT.

This clone came up a few times. The chain carries TRBV5-1 and TRBJ1-1; TRBD1 aligns across 10 bases. V dropped 4 bases and J dropped 3; count of bases not matched to a gene: 12. This CDR3 has 17 residues. In germline, CDR1 is SGHRS, CDR2 YFSETQ. The CDR3 nucleotides are TGCGCCAGCAGCCTGACAGGGGGCGTTGGGGCCTACACTGAAGCTTTCTTT. As protein: CASSLTGGVGAYTEAFF.

The chain joins TRBV12-5 to TRBJ2-2, with TRBD2 matching over 12 bases. The CDR3 sequence is 15 residues long. V was clipped by 1 base and J by 7 bases; unmatched bases: 1. Per the germline V gene, CDR1 is LGHNT and CDR2 is FRNRAP. CDR3 amino acids: CASGLGTSGVGELFF. CDR3 nucleotide sequence: TGTGCTAGTGGTTTGGGGACTAGCGGGGTCGGGGAGCTGTTTTTT.

This chain joins TRBV7-9 and TRBJ1-2; TRBD1 is a possible D gene (5 bases). The CDR3 loop spans 14 amino acids. Germline CDR1 SEHNR, CDR2 FQNEAQ (reference sequence). Trimming took off 0 bases at V and 8 bases at J, with 13 bases between the two ends. This CDR3 reads CASSLAGQGHGYTF. The CDR3 bases are TGTGCCAGCAGCTTAGCTGGTCAGGGTCACGGCTACACCTTC.

The chain joins TRBV5-6 to TRBJ1-3, with D uncertain. Trimming removed 1 base from V and 4 bases from J, with 3 bases in between. From germline, CDR1 is SGHDT and CDR2 YYEEEE. CDR3 length: 12 amino acids. For the CDR3, the DNA is TGTGCCAGCAGCTTGAGCGGAAACACCATATATTTT. It encodes CASSLSGNTIYF.

The gene calls are TRBV6-5 and TRBJ1-1; D is undetermined. Germline-derived CDR1 and CDR2 are MNHEY and SVGAGI. V lost 3 bases, J lost 1 base, and 15 bases lay in between. The CDR3 extends over 16 amino acids. DNA for the CDR3: TGTGCCAGCAGTTATCCCACGTTGTCGGGGAACACTGAAGCTTTCTTT. Translated, it gives CASSYPTLSGNTEAFF.

The rearrangement uses TRBV5-4 and TRBJ1-2; no reliable D call. The CDR3 loop spans 16 amino acids. Trimming took off 2 bases at V and 4 bases at J, with 18 bases between the two ends. Germline V lookup: CDR1 SGHNT, CDR2 YYREEE (reference sequence). The CDR3 DNA reads as TGTGCCAGCAGCTTAAGGAGAGAGGGCAGAGTCTATGGCTACACCTTC. It translates to CASSLRREGRVYGYTF.

This clone has only one observation. This chain uses TRBV5-1 with TRBJ2-1, with 10 positions matching TRBD1. This CDR3 has 14 amino acids. Germline V CDR1 and CDR2: SGHRS, YFSETQ. V lost 6 bases and J lost 5; bases outside the gene matches: 5. The CDR3 nucleotides read TGCGCCAGCAACTCCGGGACAGGGGACAATGAGCAGTTCTTC. Translation gives CASNSGTGDNEQFF.

This chain uses TRBV5-1 with TRBJ2-5; 15 bases line up with TRBD2. This CDR3 has 19 residues. Looked up from germline, CDR1 is SGHRS and CDR2 is YFSETQ. V shed 5 bases, J shed 2 bases, and the junction held 13 bases outside the gene matches. The CDR3 nucleotides are TGCGCCAGCAGTATATTTGGGACTAGCGGGAGGTTGGGGCAAGAGACCCAGTACTTC. Protein: CASSIFGTSGRLGQETQYF.

This clone has only a few counts. The V and J genes are TRBV5-4 and TRBJ1-1; D is undetermined. Trimming cost V 1 base and J 1 base, with 8 bases left between them. Germline CDR1 and CDR2: SGHNT and YYREEE (reference sequence). The CDR3 is made up of 14 amino acids. The CDR3 nucleotides read TGTGCCAGCAGCTTGAATCGCGAGAACACTGAAGCTTTCTTT. Protein sequence: CASSLNRENTEAFF.

The chain has TRBV18 and TRBJ2-7, with no clear D. Trimming pared 6 bases from V and 0 bases from J, leaving 9 bases between. CDR1 is KGHSH and CDR2 is LQKENI in the germline V gene. The CDR3 has 13 amino acids. CDR3 in DNA: TGTGCCAGCTCGGTTGGCCTCTCCTACGAGCAGTACTTC. Translated: CASSVGLSYEQYF.

V gene TRBV28 combines with J gene TRBJ1-6; perhaps TRBD1 as D (6 bases). The CDR3 is 13 amino acids. The germline V and J ends were trimmed by 6 bases and 4 bases, with 7 bases remaining between them. Germline V CDR1 and CDR2: MDHEN, SYDVKM. CDR3 protein: CASSQGYNSPLHF. The CDR3 DNA reads TGTGCCAGCAGCCAGGGGTATAATTCACCCCTCCACTTT.

A few counts support this clone. This chain links TRBV19 with TRBJ1-3; D might be TRBD1 (6 bases). Trimming took off 3 bases at V and 2 bases at J, with 8 bases between the two ends. The CDR3 consists of 14 residues. The germline gives CDR1 LNHDA, CDR2 SQIVND (reference sequence). CDR3 bases: TGTGCCAGTAGTATTTGGGACACTGGAAACACCATATATTTT. It codes for CASSIWDTGNTIYF. Full variable domain (remainder filled in from reference TRBV19 and TRBJ1-3): DGGITQSPKYLFRKEGQNVTLSCEQNLNHDAMYWYRQDPGQGLRLIYYSQIVNDFQKGDIAEGYSVSREKKESFPLTVTSAQKNPTAFYLCASSIWDTGNTIYFGEGSWLTVV.

This clone showed up just a few times. CDR3 DNA sequence: TGTGCCAGCAGCTTATCGGAGCTCAATGAGCAGTTCTTC. This codes for CASSLSELNEQFF. The rearrangement uses TRBV11-3 and TRBJ2-1; D is unclear. V lost 2 bases to trimming and J lost 6 bases, with 8 bases between them. Germline loops: CDR1 SGHNT, CDR2 YENEEA. This CDR3 is 13 amino acids long. The full variable domain, with the rest looked up from reference TRBV11-3 and TRBJ2-1, is EAGVVQSPRYKIIEKKQPVAFWCNPISGHNTLYWYLQNLGQGPELLIRYENEEAVDDSQLPKDRFSAERLKGVDSTLKIQPAELGDSAVYLCASSLSELNEQFFGPGTRLTVL.

The chain combines TRBV7-9 with TRBJ1-2; unclear D gene. CDR1 SEHNR and CDR2 FQNEAQ come from the germline V gene (reference sequence). CDR3 length: 16 residues. Deletions cut 1 base from V and 2 bases from J, with 14 bases between. For the CDR3, the DNA is TGTGCCAGCAGCTTAGACGCCAATCAAGCCAACTATGGCTACACCTTC. This encodes CASSLDANQANYGYTF.

The rearrangement joins TRBV6-4 to TRBJ1-1; a possible D gene is TRBD1 (5 bases). There are 14 residues in the CDR3. Trimming left V 4 bases short and J 5 bases short, with 14 bases between. Germline CDR1 reads MRHNA; CDR2 reads SNTAGT. CDR3 in DNA: TGTGCCAGCAGTGTTACAGGTGGGGGGACTGAAGCTTTCTTT. As protein: CASSVTGGGTEAFF.

The chain couples TRBV23-1 to TRBJ2-3; 7 nucleotides align to TRBD2. TRBV23-1 is recorded as an ORF, its role being uncertain. CDR3 size: 14 residues. V dropped 4 bases and J dropped 7; count of bases not matched to a gene: 8. Here the CDR3 DNA reads TGCGCCAGCAGTCGCGGGCGGGGGACGCATACGCAGTATTTT. This translates into CASSRGRGTHTQYF.